Sequencing of this T cell receptor (beta chain) was carried out in a study of blood T cell repertoires in COVID-19. This clone was observed a single time. Seattle's enrolled individuals joined amid active infection and were then monitored longitudinally. TCRdb keeps only in-frame clones here, not all; method: immunoSEQ multiplex PCR. The sample shows about 190,000 clones, 80% to 90% of them seen only once. The CDR3 loop spans 17 amino acids. The specimen sequenced was peripheral blood. The clonotype originates from a woman aged 70-85 years with COVID-19, enrolled during active disease. The rearrangement joins TRBV1 to TRBJ1-5. TRBV1 is an annotated pseudogene. CDR3 sequence (DNA): TGCACCAGCAGCCGTCTGGTGTGCGTAGTAAGCAATCAGCCCCAGCATTTT. This translates into CTSSRLVCVVSNQPQHF.